A selection of T cell receptor beta chains follows, all from one sample in a study of shared clonotypes between healthy human individuals. Profiled with immunoSEQ multiplex PCR; TCRdb holds only in-frame clones, not every one. The table includes approximately 1.5 million clones, approximately 98% detected once. The sample taken for sequencing was naive CD4+ T cells sorted from blood. The receptors originated from a man aged 25-40 years in good health. Each CDR3 is given with its conserved first and last residue. Fields, in order: J gene, clone size, V gene, D gene, CDR3 DNA, CDR3 protein. D genes are given only for firm matches. Clone size, where shown, is once, few, many, or a class for clones that have expanded.

TRBJ2-1 - TRBV7-2 - TGTGCCAGCAGCCTCCTTGGGGGAGTCTACAATGAGCAGTTCTTC CASSLLGGVYNEQFF
TRBJ2-2 - TRBV15 - TGTGCCACCAGCAGAGATCTAGCACCCCTAGAGGACGGGGAGCTGTTTTTT CATSRDLAPLEDGELFF
TRBJ2-2 - TRBV6-1 TRBD1 TGTGCCAGCAGAGAACAGGGGACGATCACCGGGGAGCTGTTTTTT CASREQGTITGELFF
TRBJ2-1 - TRBV7-6 - TGTGCCAGCAGCTTCAGACTAGGCCCCTACAATGAGCAGTTCTTC CASSFRLGPYNEQFF
TRBJ2-5 - TRBV19 - TGTGCCAGTAGTTCTGGGATGGAGACCCAGTACTTC CASSSGMETQYF
TRBJ1-1 - TRBV30 TRBD1 TGTGCCTGGTCGAGGAGACAGGGGTTTTTTCCTGAAGCTTTCTTT CAWSRRQGFFPEAFF
TRBJ1-4 - TRBV4-3 - TGCGCCAGCAGCCAAGAACTGCGGCAGTCTTCGGGAAAACTGTTTTTT CASSQELRQSSGKLFF
TRBJ2-3 - TRBV6-1 - TGTGCCAGCAGTGCCCCTGCGGCTGATACGCAGTATTTT CASSAPAADTQYF
TRBJ2-2 - TRBV14 TRBD2 TGTGCCAGCAGCCAAGATTGGCTAGCGGGAGTATCCGGGGAGCTGTTTTTT CASSQDWLAGVSGELFF
TRBJ2-5 - TRBV9 - TGTGCCAGCAGCGCCGGGACGAGGGAGACCCAGTACTTC CASSAGTRETQYF
TRBJ2-7 - TRBV11-2 - TGTGCCAGCAGCTTAGCGTGGGCTAGCTCCTACGAGCAGTACTTC CASSLAWASSYEQYF
TRBJ1-4 - TRBV5-6 TRBD1 TGTGCCAGCAGCTCAACAGGGGTAACTAATGAAAAACTGTTTTTT CASSSTGVTNEKLFF
TRBJ2-7 - TRBV6-5 - TGTGCCAGCACGCGGGCACTCAGCTACGAGCAGTACTTC CASTRALSYEQYF
TRBJ2-7 - TRBV7-2 - TGTGCCAGCAGCTATGCGGGAACCTACGAGCAGTACTTC CASSYAGTYEQYF
TRBJ2-7 - TRBV7-2 - TGTGCCAGCAGCTTATTCCGCACGGACTACGAGCAGTACTTC CASSLFRTDYEQYF
TRBJ1-2 - TRBV6-1 TRBD1 TGTGCCAGCAGAACAGGGGGTGCCTATGGCTACACCTTC CASRTGGAYGYTF
TRBJ2-3 - TRBV11-3 - TGTGCCAGCAGCTTAAGGTCTGGCACAGATACGCAGTATTTT CASSLRSGTDTQYF
TRBJ2-5 once TRBV5-1 - TGCGCCAGCAGCCTAACACTATTGGGGGGAGAGACCCAGTACTTC CASSLTLLGGETQYF
TRBJ2-7 - TRBV7-9 TRBD1 TGTGCCAGCACCCCAGGGACAGGACAGATAGCGCGAGGAAACGAGCAGTACTTC CASTPGTGQIARGNEQYF
TRBJ2-7 - TRBV18 TRBD1 TGTGCCAGCTCAACACAGGGGTCGTACGAGCAGTACTTC CASSTQGSYEQYF
TRBJ2-7 - TRBV10-3 - TGTGCCATCGCCGGGACAAGCTACGAGCAGTACTTC CAIAGTSYEQYF
TRBJ1-2 - TRBV5-1 - TGCGCCAGCAGCAGCTCCGGGACGCAGGGGCTCTATGGCTACACCTTC CASSSSGTQGLYGYTF
TRBJ2-3 - TRBV2 TRBD2 TGTGCCAGTAAACCAGCAGGACTAGCGGGAATTAATACGCAGTATTTT CASKPAGLAGINTQYF
TRBJ2-5 - TRBV5-4 TRBD1 TGTGCCAGCAGCTCCCGACAGGGGGCCGGGGAGACCCAGTACTTC CASSSRQGAGETQYF
TRBJ2-3 - TRBV19 - TGTGCCAGGACCCCCGCGGGGTGGAGCACAGATACGCAGTATTTT CARTPAGWSTDTQYF
TRBJ1-5 - TRBV6-5 TRBD1 TGTGCCAGCGCCCGCAGGACAGGCGATCAGCCCCAGCATTTT CASARRTGDQPQHF
TRBJ2-7 - TRBV28 - TGTGCCAGCAGTTTATCCTCGGGGTTTTCCAGGGAGCAGTACTTC CASSLSSGFSREQYF
TRBJ2-2 - TRBV29-1 - TGCAGCGCCAAAGGTTTCAACGGGGAGCTGTTTTTT CSAKGFNGELFF
TRBJ2-7 - TRBV5-1 TRBD1 TGCGCCAGCAGCTTGGGGGACAGGGCACACGAGCAGTACTTC CASSLGDRAHEQYF
TRBJ2-3 - TRBV18 TRBD2 TGTGCCAGCTCACCACGCGGACTAGCGGGAGGAGGAACAGATACGCAGTATTTT CASSPRGLAGGGTDTQYF
TRBJ2-7 - TRBV5-1 TRBD1 TGCGCCAGCAGCTTGGGGGACAGGGAAGGCGGCGAGCAGTACTTC CASSLGDREGGEQYF
TRBJ2-2 - TRBV19 TRBD1 TGTGCCAGTAGCCCGAGACAGGGGGCCGGGGAGCTGTTTTTT CASSPRQGAGELFF
TRBJ2-2 - TRBV5-1 TRBD2 TGCGCCAGCAGCTTGGCGGGGACTAGCGGCTACACCGGGGAGCTGTTTTTT CASSLAGTSGYTGELFF
TRBJ2-2 - TRBV4-3 TRBD2 TGCGCCAGCAGCCAGGTTGCGGGAGGACTCAACACCGGGGAGCTGTTTTTT CASSQVAGGLNTGELFF
TRBJ2-7 - TRBV7-2 - TGTGCCAGCTCCAGTACTGGCAGATCGGGGTACGAGCAGTACTTC CASSSTGRSGYEQYF
TRBJ1-3 - TRBV2 - TGTGCCAGCAGCTTTTTACAGTCTGGAAACACCATATATTTT CASSFLQSGNTIYF
TRBJ2-7 - TRBV5-3 - TGTGCCAGAAGTACCAACTGGGACATCCTAAAACCCAACTACGAGCAGTACTTC CARSTNWDILKPNYEQYF
TRBJ1-5 - TRBV28 - TGTGCCAGCAGTTTTCCAGGCGGGCAGGGCGGGATGCCCCAGCATTTT CASSFPGGQGGMPQHF
TRBJ2-3 - TRBV28 TRBD1 TGTGCCAGCGGGACTGGGACAGGGTGGGGTAGTACGCAGTATTTT CASGTGTGWGSTQYF
TRBJ2-2 - TRBV5-1 - TGCGCCAGCAGCTTGGCAAGGACCACCGGGGAGCTGTTTTTT CASSLARTTGELFF
TRBJ1-5 - TRBV15 TRBD1 TGTGCCACCAGCGGACCGGGACAGGGATACAATCAGCCCCAGCATTTT CATSGPGQGYNQPQHF
TRBJ2-7 once TRBV27 TRBD2 TGTGCCAGCAGGAGTAGCGGGAGTGGCGAGCAGTACTTC CASRSSGSGEQYF
TRBJ2-2 - TRBV7-8 TRBD2 TGTGCCAGCAGCTTAACGGGGACTAGCGGTCATACCGGGGAGCTGTTTTTT CASSLTGTSGHTGELFF
TRBJ1-1 - TRBV29-1 - TGCAGCGTTGATTCAGGGAAGAACACTGAAGCTTTCTTT CSVDSGKNTEAFF
TRBJ2-1 - TRBV5-4 - TGTGCCAGCAGCTTGGCCCTGGCGAACTCCTACAATGAGCAGTTCTTC CASSLALANSYNEQFF
TRBJ2-7 - TRBV28 TRBD2 TGTGCCACGACTAGCGGCCCCTACGAGCAGTACTTC CATTSGPYEQYF
TRBJ2-1 - TRBV7-9 TRBD2 TGTGCCAGCTTGGATAGCGGGAGCTATGAGCAGTTCTTC CASLDSGSYEQFF
TRBJ2-2 - TRBV29-1 - TGCAGCGTCCGAAGCACGGGGGCCACCGGGGAGCTGTTTTTT CSVRSTGATGELFF